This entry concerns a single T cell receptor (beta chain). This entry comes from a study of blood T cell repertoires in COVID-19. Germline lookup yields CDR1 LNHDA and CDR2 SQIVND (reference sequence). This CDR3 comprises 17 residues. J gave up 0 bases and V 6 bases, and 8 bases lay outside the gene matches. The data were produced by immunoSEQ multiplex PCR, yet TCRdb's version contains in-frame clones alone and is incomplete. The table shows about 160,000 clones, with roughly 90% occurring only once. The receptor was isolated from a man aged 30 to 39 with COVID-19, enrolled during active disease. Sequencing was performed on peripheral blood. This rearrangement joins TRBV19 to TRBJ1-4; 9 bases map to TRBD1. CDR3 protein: CASSLQGAGSTNEKLFF. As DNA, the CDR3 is TGTGCCAGTAGCCTACAGGGGGCCGGTTCAACTAATGAAAAACTGTTTTTT.